Listed here are 32 T cell receptor beta chains from one sample, sequenced in a study of PD-1 blockade in classical Hodgkin lymphoma. Time point noted: cycle 4 day 1 (C4D1), after five to seven weeks of nivolumab. Brentuximab vedotin exposure varied, and every patient relapsed after autologous stem cell transplantation. TCRdb keeps only in-frame clones here, not all; method: immunoSEQ multiplex PCR. Seen here are some 53,000 clones, approximately 86% observed once, and the top ten hold approximately 6.9%. The sequences come from peripheral blood mononuclear cells (PBMCs), collected before the fourth cycle of nivolumab. These receptors all come from a human donor with classical Hodgkin lymphoma.

The rearrangement links TRBV9 to TRBJ2-7, with 12 bases fitting TRBD1. V gave up 0 bases and J gave up 2 bases; unmatched junction bases: 3. Germline CDR1 SGDLS, CDR2 YYNGEE. The CDR3 runs to 16 residues. CDR3 in amino acids: CASSVAGTGGPYEQYF. CDR3 DNA sequence: TGTGCCAGCAGCGTAGCCGGGACAGGGGGCCCCTACGAGCAGTACTTC.

The gene calls are TRBV6-6 and TRBJ2-5, with D uncertain. Germline V gene data show CDR1 as MNHNY and CDR2 as SVGAGI (reference sequence). Trimming took off 0 bases at V and 2 bases at J, with 10 bases between the two ends. This CDR3 has 15 residues. In DNA, the CDR3 is TGTGCCAGCAGTTACTCGAGTGGCAGTCAAGAGACCCAGTACTTC. Translating it yields CASSYSSGSQETQYF.

Concerning this clone itself: Different DNA sequences within this sample yield the same CDR3. The chain combines TRBV9 with TRBJ2-3, with no clear D. CDR1 and CDR2 from the germline V gene are SGDLS and YYNGEE. The CDR3 runs 12 residues. Trimming pared 0 bases from V and 6 bases from J, leaving 5 bases between. The CDR3 is CASSVGGDTQYF. For the CDR3, the DNA is TGTGCCAGCAGCGTAGGTGGGGATACGCAGTATTTT.

The rearrangement uses TRBV10-3 and TRBJ1-6; tentatively, D is TRBD1 (6 bases). This CDR3 is built from 14 residues. The V and J ends lost 2 bases and 9 bases respectively, with 11 bases between them. The germline V gene encodes CDR1 ENHRY and CDR2 SYGVKD. The CDR3 region has the DNA TGTGCCATCAGTGAGCTCCGGGACACTTCACCCCTCCACTTT. Residues: CAISELRDTSPLHF.

The genes are TRBV7-9 and TRBJ1-1; D might be TRBD1 (5 bases). Trimming removed 1 base from V and 1 base from J, with 7 bases in between. The CDR3 loop spans 14 amino acids. Germline V gene lookup returns CDR1 SEHNR and CDR2 FQNEAQ (reference sequence). CDR3 sequence (DNA): TGTGCCAGCAGCTTAGGGGGCAAGAACACTGAAGCTTTCTTT. Translated, it gives CASSLGGKNTEAFF. Variable domain in full (rest from reference TRBV7-9 and TRBJ1-1): DTGVSQNPRHKITKRGQNVTFRCDPISEHNRLYWYRQTLGQGPEFLTYFQNEAQLEKSRLLSDRFSAERPKGSFSTLEIQRTEQGDSAMYLCASSLGGKNTEAFFGQGTRLTVV.

This clone has a single count. This sequence joins TRBV7-2 and TRBJ2-7; 10 bases map to TRBD1. The junction had 4 bases not matched to a gene; V was cut back by 5 bases and J by 3 bases. The CDR3 is 14 amino acids. The germline CDR1 and CDR2 sequences are SGHTA and FQGNSA. The CDR3: CASSGGTGVYEQYF. CDR3 in DNA: TGTGCCAGCAGCGGAGGGACAGGGGTCTACGAGCAGTACTTC. The full variable domain, rest sourced from reference TRBV7-2 and TRBJ2-7, is GAGVSQSPSNKVTEKGKDVELRCDPISGHTALYWYRQSLGQGLEFLIYFQGNSAPDKSGLPSDRFSAERTGGSVSTLTIQRTQQEDSAVYLCASSGGTGVYEQYFGPGTRLTVT.

The genes are TRBV14 and TRBJ2-3, with D possibly being TRBD2 (5 bases). Germline V gene data show CDR1 as SGHDN and CDR2 as FVKESK. This CDR3 spans 14 amino acids. V was shortened by 6 bases and J by 2 bases, with 12 bases between the two germline ends. The CDR3 coding sequence is TGTGCCAGCAGAGGTAGCGTGCCCACAGATACGCAGTATTTT. Its protein is CASRGSVPTDTQYF.

The chain is built from TRBV5-4 and TRBJ2-7, with no clear D. Germline values: CDR1 SGHNT, CDR2 YYREEE (reference sequence). CDR3 size: 13 residues. V was shortened by 3 bases and J by 2 bases, with 9 bases between the two germline ends. CDR3 in DNA: TGTGCCAGCAGCTACAAACCGGCCTACGAGCAGTACTTC. Translated, it gives CASSYKPAYEQYF.

A few counts support this clone. The rearrangement uses TRBV10-3 and TRBJ1-1, with a possible D match to TRBD1 (6 bases). Germline V gene data show CDR1 as ENHRY and CDR2 as SYGVKD. The CDR3 runs to 13 residues. V was shortened by 5 bases and J by 5 bases, with 12 bases between the two germline ends. CDR3 nucleotides: TGTGCCATCAGTCAAGGGGGGGTAACTGAAGCTTTCTTT. Protein: CAISQGGVTEAFF.

This clone was picked up a small number of times. V gene TRBV6-5 combines with J gene TRBJ2-2; possible D gene TRBD2, 6 bases. The CDR3 consists of 16 residues. The germline CDR1 and CDR2 sequences are MNHEY and SVGAGI. V gave up 4 bases and J gave up 1 base, with 13 bases separating them. The CDR3 loop reads CASSSSGRENTGELFF. The DNA of the CDR3 is TGTGCCAGCAGTTCTTCCGGGCGGGAGAACACCGGGGAGCTGTTTTTT.

The gene calls are TRBV5-1 and TRBJ2-5; D is unclear. V was clipped by 3 bases and J by 0 bases, with 9 bases between them. This CDR3 has 14 residues. The germline V gene has CDR1 SGHRS and CDR2 YFSETQ. The CDR3 reads CASSWRVYQETQYF. The CDR3 nucleotides are TGCGCCAGCAGCTGGAGAGTGTACCAAGAGACCCAGTACTTC.

The CDR3 nucleotides are TGTGCCAGCAGTTACCTCATCGGGGCGGAGACCCAGTACTTC. Amino acid sequence: CASSYLIGAETQYF. The genes are TRBV6-5 and TRBJ2-5; TRBD1 or TRBD2 may be the D gene (5 bases each). V was trimmed by 2 bases and J by 5 bases, leaving 12 bases between them. Per germline, CDR1 MNHEY and CDR2 SVGAGI. This CDR3 comprises 14 residues.

This sequence joins TRBV10-3 and TRBJ2-3; D gene ambiguous. V lost 4 bases to trimming and J lost 11 bases, with 13 bases between them. This CDR3 region has 12 residues. Germline V gene data show CDR1 as ENHRY and CDR2 as SYGVKD. CDR3 loop: CAISVGYRGQYF. The CDR3 nucleotides read TGTGCCATCAGTGTAGGGTACCGAGGGCAGTATTTT.

V gene TRBV27 combines with J gene TRBJ1-1; 7 bases line up with TRBD1. Germline trimming cut 7 bases from V and 1 base from J; bases unmatched to any gene: 12. From germline, CDR1 is MNHEY and CDR2 SMNVEV (reference sequence). The CDR3 extends over 16 amino acids. The CDR3 region is CASKRNPGQKNTEAFF. DNA for the CDR3: TGTGCCAGCAAACGAAACCCGGGACAGAAGAACACTGAAGCTTTCTTT.

The chain couples TRBV7-9 to TRBJ2-1, with 10 bases aligning to TRBD2. The junction had 16 bases not matched to a gene; V was cut back by 5 bases and J by 6 bases. The CDR3 runs 18 residues. The germline CDR1 and CDR2 sequences are SEHNR and FQNEAQ (reference sequence). The CDR3: CASSPSPPLAGGGNEQFF. DNA for the CDR3: TGTGCCAGCAGCCCGAGCCCTCCTTTAGCGGGGGGAGGCAATGAGCAGTTCTTC.

The rearrangement joins TRBV10-3 to TRBJ1-5; 9 bases are a match to TRBD1. The CDR3 covers 13 residues. Germline V lookup: CDR1 ENHRY, CDR2 SYGVKD. Trimming cost V 4 bases and J 5 bases; bases outside gene matches: 0. Here the CDR3 DNA reads TGTGCCATCAGTGGGACAGGGGATCAGCCCCAGCATTTT. This translates into CAISGTGDQPQHF.

The CDR3 sequence: CASSAPGTRAYEQYF. CDR3 nucleotide sequence: TGTGCCAGCAGCGCCCCAGGGACGCGCGCCTACGAGCAGTACTTC. V usage is TRBV5-6 and J usage is TRBJ2-7, with D tentatively TRBD1 or TRBD2 (5 bases each). This CDR3 spans 15 amino acids. The germline gives CDR1 SGHDT, CDR2 YYEEEE. V was clipped by 4 bases and J by 2 bases, with 16 bases between them.

The J gene is TRBJ2-2, the V gene TRBV6-5, with D unclear. CDR1 and CDR2 from the germline V gene are MNHEY and SVGAGI. The CDR3 spans 13 residues. V was trimmed by 2 bases and J by 4 bases, leaving 5 bases between them. CDR3 protein: CASSYMATGELFF. The CDR3 coding sequence is TGTGCCAGCAGTTACATGGCCACCGGGGAGCTGTTTTTT.

This clone was counted only a few times. J is TRBJ1-1 and V is TRBV19, with a weak D call TRBD1 (5 bases). V was cut by 2 bases and J by 1 base, with 8 bases left in between. CDR1 is LNHDA and CDR2 is SQIVND in the germline V gene (reference sequence). The CDR3 length is 14 residues. The CDR3 nucleotides are TGTGCCAGTAGTATATGGGGCCAGAACACTGAAGCTTTCTTT. It encodes CASSIWGQNTEAFF.

The chain couples TRBV6-1 to TRBJ2-7, with TRBD1 as a possible D gene (5 bases). Trimming shortened V by 2 bases and J by 1 base, and 6 bases separated the two germline ends. Per germline, CDR1 MNHNS and CDR2 SASEGT. The CDR3 runs to 13 residues. In DNA form, the CDR3 reads TGTGCCAGCAGTGAATCAGGGTCCTACGAGCAGTACTTC. This encodes CASSESGSYEQYF.

V usage is TRBV19 and J usage is TRBJ2-2; D not resolved. Germline V gene data show CDR1 as LNHDA and CDR2 as SQIVND (reference sequence). V was clipped by 5 bases and J by 6 bases, with 7 bases between them. The CDR3 is 12 residues long. The CDR3 DNA reads TGTGCCAGTAGTGTGGAAGCCGGGGAGCTGTTTTTT. It specifies CASSVEAGELFF.

The chain employs TRBV19 and TRBJ2-5; no clear D gene. V gave up 4 bases and J gave up 13 bases, with 13 bases separating them. The CDR3 is 11 residues long. Germline CDR1 and CDR2: LNHDA and SQIVND (reference sequence). This CDR3 reads CASSNSLRMYF. DNA of the CDR3: TGTGCCAGTAGTAACTCACTAAGGATGTACTTC.

The chain employs TRBV5-1 and TRBJ1-4; D is possibly TRBD1 (5 bases). Germline values: CDR1 SGHRS, CDR2 YFSETQ. Trimming cost V 0 bases and J 0 bases, with 6 bases left between them. This CDR3 spans 15 amino acids. This chain's CDR3 is CASSLEGPTNEKLFF. The CDR3, as DNA: TGCGCCAGCAGCTTGGAGGGGCCAACTAATGAAAAACTGTTTTTT. Using reference TRBV5-1 and TRBJ1-4 for the parts outside the CDR3, the full variable domain is KAGVTQTPRYLIKTRGQQVTLSCSPISGHRSVSWYQQTPGQGLQFLFEYFSETQRNKGNFPGRFSGRQFSNSRSEMNVSTLELGDSALYLCASSLEGPTNEKLFFGSGTQLSVL.

The chain recombines TRBV6-1 with TRBJ2-7; 9 bases agree with TRBD2. The CDR3 is 14 residues long. CDR1 is MNHNS and CDR2 is SASEGT in the germline V gene. Trimming at V came to 10 bases and at J to 0 bases, leaving 7 bases not matched to a gene. In DNA form, the CDR3 reads TGTGCCACCGCTCTAGCGGGAAGCTCCTACGAGCAGTACTTC. The encoded protein is CATALAGSSYEQYF.

This chain joins TRBV27 and TRBJ2-1; 11 bases are shared with TRBD2. The CDR3 has 14 residues. Germline lookup yields CDR1 MNHEY and CDR2 SMNVEV (reference sequence). After removal of 10 bases from V and 5 bases from J, the junction contained 7 bases not matched to a gene. The CDR3 DNA follows: TGTGCCACTGGGGGACTAGCGGTAAACAATGAGCAGTTCTTC. Amino acids: CATGGLAVNNEQFF.

This chain joins TRBV9 and TRBJ1-2, with D perhaps matching TRBD1 (6 bases). Trimming stripped 0 bases from V and 6 bases from J, with 12 bases between. CDR3 length: 14 residues. Germline-derived CDR1 and CDR2 are SGDLS and YYNGEE. CDR3 bases: TGTGCCAGCAGCGTAGAGCGGCAGGGGAATGGCTACACCTTC. It translates to CASSVERQGNGYTF.

Only a few counts were recorded for this clone. The gene calls are TRBV4-2 and TRBJ1-3; no definite D call. The V gene's germline CDR1 is LGHNA and CDR2 YNFKEQ. V lost 0 bases and J 0 bases, leaving 24 bases between the germline ends. The CDR3 is made up of 21 amino acids. The CDR3, as DNA: TGTGCCAGCAGCCAAGAACGAGTTGGGCCGGGAAGGCTTAGCTCTGGAAACACCATATATTTT. Translated: CASSQERVGPGRLSSGNTIYF.

The sample holds one count of this clone. The chain recombines TRBV28 with TRBJ1-4; D is undetermined. The CDR3 loop spans 13 amino acids. CDR1 is MDHEN and CDR2 is SYDVKM in the germline V gene. Trimming took 6 bases from V and 6 from J, leaving 11 bases between them. CDR3 sequence (DNA): TGTGCCAGCAGGTCGTCCAGTTATGAAAAACTGTTTTTT. The encoded protein is CASRSSSYEKLFF. Drawing the rest from reference TRBV28 and TRBJ1-4, the complete variable domain is DVKVTQSSRYLVKRTGEKVFLECVQDMDHENMFWYRQDPGLGLRLIYFSYDVKMKEKGDIPEGYSVSREKKERFSLILESASTNQTSMYLCASRSSSYEKLFFGSGTQLSVL.

The chain couples TRBV7-9 to TRBJ2-3; 8 bases align to TRBD2. CDR1 is SEHNR, CDR2 FQNEAQ, per germline (reference sequence). The trim removed 5 bases at V and 4 bases at J, leaving 17 bases unmatched. There are 18 residues in the CDR3. The CDR3 sequence: CASSPWGGGPGVADTQYF. The CDR3 bases are TGTGCCAGCAGCCCTTGGGGCGGGGGGCCCGGGGTCGCAGATACGCAGTATTTT.

The chain combines TRBV4-3 with TRBJ1-1; D possibly corresponds to TRBD1 (5 bases). This CDR3 region has 13 residues. V lost 1 base and J 8 bases, leaving 11 bases between the germline ends. Per the germline V gene, CDR1 is LGHNA and CDR2 is YSLEER. CDR3 in DNA: TGCGCCAGCAGCCAAGCTGGGGCCGACGAAGCTTTCTTT. Its protein product is CASSQAGADEAFF.

The chain couples TRBV7-9 to TRBJ2-7; D is possibly TRBD1 (6 bases). V dropped 8 bases and J dropped 7 bases, with 18 bases sitting between them. CDR1 SEHNR and CDR2 FQNEAQ come from the germline V gene (reference sequence). The CDR3 extends over 13 amino acids. The chain's CDR3 is CASLPEKGVEQYF. The CDR3 DNA sequence: TGTGCCAGCCTACCCGAAAAGGGGGTTGAGCAGTACTTC.

The chain has TRBV7-8 and TRBJ2-7; weak D call: TRBD1 (5 bases). The CDR3 loop spans 15 amino acids. The germline V gene has CDR1 SGHVS and CDR2 FQNEAQ. V lost 0 bases and J 3 bases, leaving 12 bases between the germline ends. The CDR3 DNA reads as TGTGCCAGCAGCTTAGCGCGGCAGGGCAGCTACGAGCAGTACTTC. This encodes CASSLARQGSYEQYF.